The next 30 T cell receptor beta chains were all read from a single sample in a study of naive and memory T cell subsets. The beta constant-region primer was an equimolar mix of two oligonucleotides covering TRBC1 and TRBC2. One entry per CDR3 protein results from TCRdb running MiXCR on the UMI-ligation and nested PCR reads. The repertoire holds around 160,000 distinct CDR3 sequences, with over 15% as singletons. Sequences were obtained from naive CD4+ T cells from blood. These receptors all come from a human donor in good health.

In its sample, this clonotype was seen once. V usage is TRBV28 and J usage is TRBJ2-7; 10 positions match TRBD2. The junction had 8 bases not matched to a gene; V was cut back by 5 bases and J by 4 bases. The CDR3 consists of 15 residues. CDR1 and CDR2 from the germline V gene are MDHEN and SYDVKM. CDR3 sequence (DNA): TGTGCCAGCAGTACCCATAGCGGGAGGCATTACGAGCAGTACTTC. The encoded protein is CASSTHSGRHYEQYF.

There are a few counts of this clonotype. The genes are TRBV27 and TRBJ1-2; D unresolved. There are 15 residues in the CDR3. The germline V and J ends were trimmed by 5 bases and 2 bases, with 15 bases remaining between them. Germline V gene data show CDR1 as MNHEY and CDR2 as SMNVEV (reference sequence). CDR3 nucleotide sequence: TGTGCCAGCAGTGCCGGACCCAGGAGAAACTATGGCTACACCTTC. This translates into CASSAGPRRNYGYTF.

This clonotype was found once. The chain joins TRBV20-1 to TRBJ1-1; tentatively, D is TRBD1 (6 bases). CDR1 is DFQATT and CDR2 is SNEGSKA in the germline V gene (reference sequence). Between the trimmed V and J ends, which lost 6 bases and 0 bases, there was a span of 14 bases. The CDR3 runs to 14 residues. The CDR3, as DNA: TGCAGTGCCCTGGGGGGGGCAATGAACACTGAAGCTTTCTTT. Residues: CSALGGAMNTEAFF.

This clonotype was picked up a small number of times. The J gene is TRBJ2-5, the V gene TRBV10-3, with D possibly matching TRBD1 (6 bases). Germline CDR1 is ENHRY and CDR2 is SYGVKD. The CDR3 sequence is 15 residues long. The V and J ends lost 0 bases and 5 bases respectively, with 13 bases between them. DNA of the CDR3: TGTGCCATCAGTGAGTCGACAGGAGCCGGGGAGACCCAGTACTTC. This translates into CAISESTGAGETQYF.

This clonotype showed up just a few times. The rearrangement links TRBV4-1 to TRBJ1-4; D is ambiguous. Between the trimmed V and J ends, which lost 0 bases and 8 bases, there was a span of 16 bases. CDR1 MGHRA and CDR2 YSYEKL come from the germline V gene. The CDR3 spans 16 residues. The CDR3, as DNA: TGCGCCAGCAGCCAAGATCGGCGCCGTGGGCAAGAAAAACTGTTTTTT. It yields the protein CASSQDRRRGQEKLFF.

The rearrangement links TRBV19 to TRBJ2-3; TRBD1 matches at 9 bases. This CDR3 has 15 residues. Losses at the gene ends were 11 bases for V and 4 bases for J; bases not matched to a gene: 13. Per germline, CDR1 LNHDA and CDR2 SQIVND (reference sequence). CDR3 in amino acids: CAGSRRDRVPDTQYF. The CDR3 DNA is TGTGCCGGTTCCCGCCGGGACAGGGTACCAGATACGCAGTATTTT.

This clonotype was picked up a small number of times. The chain recombines TRBV28 with TRBJ1-1; no firm D call. Germline assignment: CDR1 MDHEN and CDR2 SYDVKM. The CDR3 extends over 14 amino acids. Deletions cut 1 base from V and 6 bases from J, with 12 bases between. CDR3 sequence (DNA): TGTGCCAGCAGTTTATACGGGAAAGATTCTGAAGCTTTCTTT. Its protein product is CASSLYGKDSEAFF. Full variable domain (rest looked up from reference TRBV28 and TRBJ1-1): DVKVTQSSRYLVKRTGEKVFLECVQDMDHENMFWYRQDPGLGLRLIYFSYDVKMKEKGDIPEGYSVSREKKERFSLILESASTNQTSMYLCASSLYGKDSEAFFGQGTRLTVV.

This clonotype appeared a few times. In DNA form, the CDR3 reads TGCAGCGGGTTTGTGATAGGCGGGACCCCGGTAAGGAATGAGCAGTTCTTC. Amino acids: CSGFVIGGTPVRNEQFF. The chain uses TRBV29-1 and TRBJ2-1; D may be TRBD2 (6 bases). Germline values: CDR1 SQVTM, CDR2 ANQGSEA. V was pared by 7 bases and J by 7 bases, with 29 bases between. This CDR3 spans 17 amino acids.

This clonotype was observed a handful of times. CDR3 region: CASSEPTGGWTHEQFF. DNA for the CDR3: TGTGCCAGCAGTGAACCGACCGGGGGATGGACACATGAGCAGTTCTTC. The chain joins TRBV2 to TRBJ2-1; a weak D match, TRBD2 (6 bases). Deletions cut 2 bases from V and 8 bases from J, with 19 bases between. The CDR3 loop spans 16 amino acids. CDR1 is SNHLY, CDR2 FYNNEI, per germline.

The genes are TRBV7-2 and TRBJ2-7, with D unclear. The V gene's germline CDR1 is SGHTA and CDR2 FQGNSA. Trimming left V 5 bases short and J 2 bases short, with 13 bases between. CDR3 length equals 14 residues. For the CDR3, the DNA is TGTGCCAGCAGCCCCCGTGGCAGAGCCTACGAGCAGTACTTC. Translation gives CASSPRGRAYEQYF.

This chain uses TRBV12-3 or TRBV12-4 with TRBJ1-4; the match to TRBD1 covers 7 bases. The CDR3 has 15 residues. Trimming at V came to 6 bases and at J to 4 bases, leaving 8 bases not matched to a gene. The DNA for the CDR3 is TGTGCCAGCAGAGATGGGGACAGCCGTAATGAAAAACTGTTTTTT. This sequence encodes CASRDGDSRNEKLFF.

The V and J genes are TRBV7-8 and TRBJ2-6, with D possibly TRBD2 on 7 matching bases. The CDR3 is 13 residues long. V lost 8 bases and J lost 12, with 17 bases in between. Germline CDR1 and CDR2: SGHVS and FQNEAQ. CDR3 protein: CASGKQGGGVLTF. CDR3 sequence (DNA): TGTGCCAGCGGAAAGCAGGGAGGGGGCGTCCTGACTTTC.

In its sample, this clonotype was seen a few times. The chain employs TRBV30 and TRBJ1-1; D possibly corresponds to TRBD1 (6 bases). The germline V and J ends were trimmed by 8 bases and 10 bases, with 20 bases remaining between them. This CDR3 contains 12 residues. Germline V gene data show CDR1 as GTSNPN and CDR2 as SVGIG (reference sequence). Here the CDR3 DNA reads TGTGCCCTGGAGTTTGGGGGGCAGCGAGCTTTCTTT. Its translation is CALEFGGQRAFF.

This clonotype was recorded many times. The chain carries TRBV5-1 and TRBJ2-3, with D possibly TRBD1 on 6 matching bases. There are 16 residues in the CDR3. Germline V gene sequence: CDR1 SGHRS, CDR2 YFSETQ. Trimming took off 0 bases at V and 4 bases at J, with 15 bases between the two ends. The CDR3 region has the DNA TGCGCCAGCAGCTTGGCCACAGGGTCAGGATCAGATACGCAGTATTTT. It codes for CASSLATGSGSDTQYF.

The chain recombines TRBV20-1 with TRBJ2-2; no reliable D call. Trimming stripped 6 bases from V and 5 bases from J, with 7 bases between. CDR1 is DFQATT and CDR2 is SNEGSKA in the germline V gene (reference sequence). The CDR3 extends over 11 amino acids. The CDR3 region has the DNA TGCAGTGCCCCCGGAACCGGGGAGCTGTTTTTT. As protein: CSAPGTGELFF.

This chain joins TRBV28 and TRBJ1-5; 12 bases are a match to TRBD1. With V trimmed by 5 bases and J by 2 bases, 10 bases remained unmatched. CDR1 is MDHEN and CDR2 is SYDVKM in the germline V gene. This CDR3 comprises 18 residues. Here the CDR3 reads CASSPGRDRGQGNQPQHF. The CDR3, as DNA: TGTGCCAGCAGTCCCGGCCGGGACAGGGGGCAGGGCAATCAGCCCCAGCATTTT.

The sample holds many counts of this clonotype. The chain carries TRBV6-1 and TRBJ1-1; TRBD1 is a possible D gene (6 bases). This CDR3 is 13 amino acids long. Germline CDR1 reads MNHNS; CDR2 reads SASEGT. V was cut by 4 bases and J by 3 bases, with 9 bases left in between. CDR3 bases: TGTGCCAGCAGTGTTCACAGGGACACTGAAGCTTTCTTT. It is translated as CASSVHRDTEAFF.

This clonotype occurred a few times. The rearrangement links TRBV14 to TRBJ1-1; no firm D call. CDR1 SGHDN and CDR2 FVKESK come from the germline V gene. V shed 4 bases and J shed 3 bases, with 15 bases lying between them. There are 15 residues in the CDR3. Here the CDR3 DNA reads TGTGCCAGCAGCCCCCTAGGCGGGGAAGACACTGAAGCTTTCTTT. It yields the protein CASSPLGGEDTEAFF.

V and J are TRBV7-9 and TRBJ2-7, with a possible D match to TRBD2 (6 bases). Germline V gives CDR1 SEHNR, CDR2 FQNEAQ (reference sequence). The CDR3 loop spans 13 amino acids. The V end lost 5 bases, the J end lost 2 bases, and 10 bases lay between the germline ends. The CDR3 loop reads CASSRAGTYEQYF. The DNA of the CDR3 is TGTGCCAGCAGCCGCGCGGGGACCTACGAGCAGTACTTC.

The rearrangement uses TRBV7-2 and TRBJ2-1; D unresolved. The CDR3 consists of 15 residues. Germline CDR1 reads SGHTA; CDR2 reads FQGNSA. Trimming took off 5 bases at V and 7 bases at J, with 18 bases between the two ends. CDR3 protein: CASSQDATEINEQFF. The CDR3 region has the DNA TGTGCCAGCAGCCAGGACGCCACCGAGATAAATGAGCAGTTCTTC.

This chain joins TRBV5-5 and TRBJ2-5, with D perhaps TRBD1 or TRBD2 (6 bases each). V dropped 3 bases and J dropped 4 bases, with 13 bases sitting between them. Germline V gene sequence: CDR1 SGHKS, CDR2 YYEKEE (reference sequence). The CDR3 is 14 amino acids. The CDR3 DNA sequence: TGTGCCAGCAGCTCCGGGGGCAGGGGAGAGACCCAGTACTTC. Its protein product is CASSSGGRGETQYF.

The chain uses TRBV24-1 and TRBJ2-1; D may be TRBD1 (6 bases). This CDR3 is built from 13 residues. Germline assignment: CDR1 KGHDR and CDR2 SFDVKD. The V and J ends lost 5 bases and 7 bases respectively, with 11 bases between them. The CDR3 is CATSGGTWNEQFF. The CDR3 DNA sequence: TGTGCCACCAGTGGAGGGACATGGAATGAGCAGTTCTTC.

The sample holds a few counts of this clonotype. The chain links TRBV6-5 to TRBJ2-1, with D perhaps matching TRBD1 (5 bases). CDR3 length equals 13 residues. Germline CDR1 and CDR2: MNHEY and SVGAGI. Trimming shortened V by 6 bases and J by 7 bases, and 13 bases separated the two germline ends. CDR3 residues: CASRPNQGNEQFF. The CDR3, as DNA: TGTGCCAGCAGGCCGAACCAGGGAAATGAGCAGTTCTTC.

The genes are TRBV4-2 and TRBJ1-2; 7 bases map to TRBD1. The CDR3 is made up of 15 amino acids. With V trimmed by 2 bases and J by 2 bases, 5 bases remained unmatched. Germline loops: CDR1 LGHNA, CDR2 YNFKEQ. CDR3 DNA sequence: TGTGCCAGCAGCCAATTGAAGACAGGGAACTATGGCTACACCTTC. Amino acids: CASSQLKTGNYGYTF.

In its sample, this clonotype was seen a few times. The J gene is TRBJ2-3, the V gene TRBV5-5; D could derive from TRBD1 or TRBD2 (5 bases each). CDR1 and CDR2 (germline): SGHKS, YYEKEE (reference sequence). V lost 4 bases, J lost 2 bases, and 14 bases lay in between. CDR3 size: 15 residues. The CDR3 sequence is CASSKGSPFTDTQYF. CDR3 DNA: TGTGCCAGCAGCAAGGGGAGCCCATTCACAGATACGCAGTATTTT.

J is TRBJ1-6 and V is TRBV10-3; D uncertain. Germline loops: CDR1 ENHRY, CDR2 SYGVKD. Trimming removed 9 bases at V and 10 bases at J, with 16 bases between. There are 13 residues in the CDR3. The CDR3, as DNA: TGTGCCATTCAAGACATCCCGTACTCACCCCTCCACTTT. As protein: CAIQDIPYSPLHF.

The chain has TRBV6-5 and TRBJ2-5; 10 bases fit TRBD1. Trimming removed 2 bases from V and 2 bases from J; junction bases left unmatched: 11. Germline V lookup: CDR1 MNHEY, CDR2 SVGAGI. The CDR3 is 18 amino acids. The DNA of the CDR3 is TGTGCCAGCAGTTACCGTACCCCGGGACAGGGGCTGCAAGAGACCCAGTACTTC. It is translated as CASSYRTPGQGLQETQYF.

This chain uses TRBV7-8 with TRBJ2-1; no clear D gene. Germline CDR1 SGHVS, CDR2 FQNEAQ. Trimming pared 2 bases from V and 5 bases from J, leaving 10 bases between. The CDR3 totals 14 residues. The CDR3 here is CASSLIIPDNEQFF. CDR3 bases: TGTGCCAGCAGCTTAATCATCCCAGACAATGAGCAGTTCTTC.

The CDR3 region has the DNA TGTGCCAGCAGCTTGGGGCCTAGGGACAGGCGAAACTACGAGCAGTACTTC. Translation: CASSLGPRDRRNYEQYF. The chain recombines TRBV5-4 with TRBJ2-7; 8 bases align to TRBD1. The length of the CDR3 is 17 residues. Germline V gene data show CDR1 as SGHNT and CDR2 as YYREEE (reference sequence). V gave up 0 bases and J gave up 3 bases; unmatched junction bases: 11.

The rearrangement joins TRBV5-6 to TRBJ2-7; D is undetermined. In germline, CDR1 is SGHDT, CDR2 YYEEEE. V was clipped by 6 bases and J by 4 bases, with 14 bases between them. The CDR3 has 13 residues. The CDR3 loop reads CASTTQATYEQYF. The CDR3 nucleotides are TGTGCCAGCACCACCCAGGCTACATACGAGCAGTACTTC. The full variable domain, in which reference TRBV5-6 and TRBJ2-7 provide the parts outside the CDR3, is DAGVTQSPTHLIKTRGQQVTLRCSPKSGHDTVSWYQQALGQGPQFIFQYYEEEERQRGNFPDRFSGHQFPNYSSELNVNALLLGDSALYLCASTTQATYEQYFGPGTRLTVT.